This T cell receptor (beta chain) comes out of a study of metastatic and nonmetastatic thyroid tumors. Study as a whole: Repertoire comparison spanned blood and tumor or nodule tissue of malignant and benign thyroid patients. Notes on the study in general: For both blood and tumor, malignant thyroid tumors reportedly showed significantly higher TCR beta diversity than benign nodules did.

Per the original data handling: Researchers built a distant-metastasis classifier for papillary thyroid cancer that drew on CDR3 differences across clinicopathological groups. From the PCR reads, TCRdb re-called clones with MiXCR. The V and J calls come from TCRdb's annotation, not from the publication. The sample yields over 20,000 clones, roughly 24% seen once. In its sample, this clone was seen many times. Its antigen is unidentified. Patients underwent thyroid surgery, and none had received any treatment before it. The ends were cut back, 0 bases at V and 9 bases at J, with 12 bases in the middle. Per germline, CDR1 SEHNR and CDR2 FQNEAQ (reference sequence). The CDR3 has 14 amino acids.

This sequence originates from a male donor with papillary thyroid cancer or a benign thyroid nodule (not recorded which). Some clones in this sample may be carry-over from other donors' samples. Specimen: blood. This chain links TRBV7-9 with TRBJ2-1; maybe TRBD2 (5 bases). CDR3: CASSLAAGAGEQFF. DNA for the CDR3: TGTGCCAGCAGCTTAGCGGCCGGTGCGGGTGAGCAGTTCTTC.